This TCR beta chain was captured in a study of glioma-infiltrating T cells after dendritic cell vaccination. Across the study: The vaccine used monocyte-derived dendritic cells pulsed overnight with autologous tumor lysate.

Per the germline V gene, CDR1 is ENHRY and CDR2 is SYGVKD. Trimming removed 0 bases from V and 5 bases from J; junction bases left unmatched: 10. This CDR3 is 18 amino acids long. Sequenced by immunoSEQ multiplex PCR; TCRdb stores in-frame clones only, minus some. Seen here are approximately 91,000 clones, over 75% observed once, and the top ten hold less than 2.5%. As to time point: after dendritic cell vaccination, including at tumor progression/relapse. No glioblastoma patient carried an isocitrate dehydrogenase mutation. The TCR originated in a human donor with glioblastoma. The sample in question was blood, obtained after dendritic cell vaccination. The rearrangement links TRBV10-3 to TRBJ2-1; 10 bases line up with TRBD2. The CDR3 coding sequence is TGTGCCATCAGTGAGTCGTGGGGAGGAGCGGGGGGGCACAATGAGCAGTTCTTC. Encoded protein: CAISESWGGAGGHNEQFF.